Each of the 30 T cell receptor beta chains below was sequenced from the same sample in a study of T cells after yellow fever vaccination. Using its own MiXCR run on the 5' RACE reads, TCRdb lists one record per CDR3 protein. This table holds about 57,000 distinct CDR3 sequences, 6.5% to 9% found once. The sequences come from CD8+ T cells sorted from PBMCs, collected 15 days after the yellow fever booster vaccination. The receptors stem from a man younger than 40 who received the YFV17D yellow fever vaccine.

As to this clonotype: A clone one base away is much larger, so this may be a read error. The chain uses TRBV7-8 and TRBJ2-5; possibly TRBD1 for D (5 bases). Germline CDR1 SGHVS, CDR2 FQNEAQ. This CDR3 is 15 amino acids long. The CDR3 loop is CASSDGHGGQEAQYF. Written as DNA, the CDR3 is TGTGCCAGCAGCGATGGACACGGCGGCCAAGAGGCCCAGTACTTC.

The chain joins TRBV6-4 to TRBJ2-3; 10 nucleotides line up with TRBD2. With 0 bases clipped from V and 0 bases from J, the junction kept 12 bases outside the gene matches. CDR1 is MRHNA, CDR2 SNTAGT, per germline. The CDR3 has 20 amino acids. The CDR3 sequence is CASSDSLAGAWALSTDTQYF. As DNA, the CDR3 is TGTGCCAGCAGTGACTCGCTAGCGGGGGCCTGGGCCTTAAGCACAGATACGCAGTATTTT.

This clonotype was recorded at least ten times. The DNA of the CDR3 is TGTGCCAGCAGCCAGAGCGCATCCTACGAGCAGTACTTC. Translating it yields CASSQSASYEQYF. J is TRBJ2-7 and V is TRBV3-1; D gene unclear. The CDR3 runs 13 residues. Trimming removed 3 bases at V and 1 base at J, with 7 bases between. From germline, CDR1 is LGHDT and CDR2 YNNKEL (reference sequence).

This clonotype was observed a few times. The chain carries TRBV18 and TRBJ2-3; possibly TRBD2 for D (6 bases). V lost 4 bases, J lost 2 bases, and 13 bases lay in between. CDR1 is KGHSH, CDR2 LQKENI, per germline. CDR3 size: 15 residues. CDR3 DNA sequence: TGTGCCAGCTCACGGGATCGGGACTCCACAGATACGCAGTATTTT. Encoded protein: CASSRDRDSTDTQYF.

Comment on this clonotype: A much larger clone differs by one base, so this may be a read error. The chain employs TRBV3-1 and TRBJ2-6; weak D call: TRBD2 (6 bases). Trimming shortened V by 5 bases and J by 4 bases, and 9 bases separated the two germline ends. The CDR3 is made up of 14 amino acids. Germline loops: CDR1 LGHDT, CDR2 YNNKEL (reference sequence). CDR3 sequence: CASSSGPGANVLTF. CDR3 in DNA: TGTGCCAGCAGCAGCGGGCCGGGGGCCAACGTCCTGACTTTC.

This clonotype was picked up many times. The rearrangement uses TRBV28 and TRBJ2-1; D is unclear. The CDR3 totals 12 residues. The V end lost 11 bases, the J end lost 10 bases, and 18 bases lay between the germline ends. From germline, CDR1 is MDHEN and CDR2 SYDVKM. This chain's CDR3 is CACQDTFIEQFF. As DNA, the CDR3 is TGTGCCTGCCAAGACACATTTATCGAGCAGTTCTTC.

This clonotype showed up many times. The chain joins TRBV20-1 to TRBJ2-7; D unclear. V was clipped by 0 bases and J by 7 bases, with 16 bases between them. The V gene's germline CDR1 is DFQATT and CDR2 SNEGSKA (reference sequence). CDR3 length equals 14 residues. This chain's CDR3 is CSARDLMGGREQYF. The DNA for the CDR3 is TGCAGTGCTAGAGATCTGATGGGTGGGCGGGAGCAGTACTTC.

The table lists this clonotype with many counts. The gene calls are TRBV7-8 and TRBJ2-5, with D possibly TRBD1 on 7 matching bases. The V gene's germline CDR1 is SGHVS and CDR2 FQNEAQ. The CDR3 loop spans 15 amino acids. The V gene lost 3 bases and the J gene lost 4 bases, with 15 bases spanning the gap. Here the CDR3 DNA reads TGTGCCAGCAGCTTTGGAGGGGGCGCTGGAGAGACCCAGTACTTC. Translation: CASSFGGGAGETQYF.

This clonotype showed up just a few times. The genes are TRBV3-1 and TRBJ2-5; tentatively, D is TRBD2 (6 bases). V shed 1 base and J shed 5 bases, with 14 bases lying between them. The CDR3 totals 15 residues. Germline CDR1 reads LGHDT; CDR2 reads YNNKEL (reference sequence). CDR3 loop: CASSQGGGAGETQYF. The CDR3 DNA sequence: TGTGCCAGCAGCCAAGGCGGAGGGGCGGGTGAGACCCAGTACTTC.

This clonotype was picked up many times. V is TRBV18 and J is TRBJ1-5; 7 bases map to TRBD1. V shed 0 bases, J shed 3 bases, and the junction held 5 bases outside the gene matches. From germline, CDR1 is KGHSH and CDR2 LQKENI. The CDR3 has 16 amino acids. The CDR3 bases are TGTGCCAGCTCACCACCGGAGGGGGCGATCAATCAGCCCCAGCATTTT. Protein: CASSPPEGAINQPQHF.

The CDR3 reads CASSAGHRNTGELFF. The CDR3 DNA reads as TGTGCCAGCAGCGCCGGACACCGGAACACCGGGGAGCTGTTTTTT. This chain connects TRBV9 to TRBJ2-2; TRBD1 might be the D (5 bases). CDR1 is SGDLS and CDR2 is YYNGEE in the germline V gene. Trimming took 3 bases from V and 1 from J, leaving 10 bases between them. This CDR3 has 15 amino acids. Supplemented by reference TRBV9 and TRBJ2-2, the full variable domain reads DSGVTQTPKHLITATGQRVTLRCSPRSGDLSVYWYQQSLDQGLQFLIQYYNGEERAKGNILERFSAQQFPDLHSELNLSSLELGDSALYFCASSAGHRNTGELFFGEGSRLTVL.

This clonotype was seen repeatedly, ten times or more. This chain links TRBV27 with TRBJ2-3; 8 bases map to TRBD1. Germline assignment: CDR1 MNHEY and CDR2 SMNVEV (reference sequence). With V trimmed by 5 bases and J by 0 bases, 10 bases remained unmatched. The CDR3 has 17 amino acids. CDR3 coding DNA: TGTGCCAGCAGTCCGACGACAGGGGACCTAAGCACAGATACGCAGTATTTT. It encodes CASSPTTGDLSTDTQYF.

The table lists this clonotype with many counts. The V and J genes are TRBV28 and TRBJ1-5; D gene unclear. The CDR3 extends over 14 amino acids. V was pared by 3 bases and J by 5 bases, with 11 bases between. Germline CDR1 is MDHEN and CDR2 is SYDVKM. CDR3 DNA sequence: TGTGCCAGCAGTTTCGAACAGTCATATCAGCCCCAGCATTTT. Its protein is CASSFEQSYQPQHF.

This clonotype was counted between two and nine times. The CDR3 spells CASSGGGSNQPQHF. Here the CDR3 DNA reads TGTGCCAGCAGCGGGGGGGGTAGCAATCAGCCCCAGCATTTT. V usage is TRBV9 and J usage is TRBJ1-5; a weak D match, TRBD1 (5 bases). The CDR3 runs 14 residues. Germline V gene data show CDR1 as SGDLS and CDR2 as YYNGEE. Trimming took off 3 bases at V and 0 bases at J, with 7 bases between the two ends.

In this sample, this clonotype turned up many times. V is TRBV12-3 or TRBV12-4 and J is TRBJ2-2; possible D gene TRBD2, 7 bases. V lost 11 bases and J 5 bases, leaving 12 bases between the germline ends. The CDR3 consists of 12 residues. The CDR3 here is CAGGGRTGELFF. The CDR3 coding sequence is TGTGCCGGGGGGGGGCGGACCGGGGAGCTGTTTTTT.

This clonotype has a count of ten or more. The chain carries TRBV15 and TRBJ2-1; a weak D match, TRBD2 (5 bases). V was shortened by 7 bases and J by 7 bases, with 11 bases between the two germline ends. The CDR3 contains 12 residues. Germline CDR1 reads LNHNV; CDR2 reads YYDKDF (reference sequence). For the CDR3, the DNA is TGTGCCACCACGGAGGATTTTAATGAGCAGTTCTTC. Its translation: CATTEDFNEQFF.

This clonotype was observed many times. The V and J genes are TRBV19 and TRBJ2-7; 12 nucleotides align to TRBD2. CDR3 size: 15 residues. CDR1 is LNHDA, CDR2 SQIVND, per germline (reference sequence). Trimming cost V 5 bases and J 6 bases; bases outside gene matches: 8. CDR3 sequence reads: CASSVGLAGIGEQYF. The DNA of the CDR3 is TGTGCCAGTAGTGTCGGACTAGCGGGAATCGGCGAGCAGTACTTC.

This clonotype has ten or more counts. The CDR3 spells CASSQELSSGRYEQYF. The CDR3, as DNA: TGTGCCAGCAGCCAAGAGCTGTCTAGCGGGAGATACGAGCAGTACTTC. J is TRBJ2-7 and V is TRBV4-2; 10 bases align to TRBD2. Germline loops: CDR1 LGHNA, CDR2 YNFKEQ. V was pared by 0 bases and J by 4 bases, with 6 bases of the junction left unmatched. This CDR3 comprises 16 residues.

The rearrangement uses TRBV12-3 or TRBV12-4 and TRBJ2-3; 11 bases match TRBD2. V shed 6 bases, J shed 3 bases, and the junction held 17 bases outside the gene matches. The CDR3 is 19 residues long. CDR3 bases: TGTGCCAGCAGAAAGACTAGCGGGGATCTAAGAAGGGGGACAGATACGCAGTATTTT. Translation gives CASRKTSGDLRRGTDTQYF.

In its sample, this clonotype was seen many times. The chain recombines TRBV20-1 with TRBJ2-7, with TRBD2 matching over 11 bases. V was clipped by 0 bases and J by 2 bases; unmatched bases: 12. The V gene's germline CDR1 is DFQATT and CDR2 SNEGSKA (reference sequence). This CDR3 is built from 18 residues. The CDR3 coding sequence is TGCAGTGCTAGAGAGCTAGCGGGAGGCGAAATCTTCACCTACGAGCAGTACTTC. This gives the protein CSARELAGGEIFTYEQYF.

In this sample, this clonotype turned up many times. This chain uses TRBV15 with TRBJ2-7, with 7 bases matching TRBD1. The V gene end was trimmed by 0 bases and the J gene end by 3 bases; junction bases not matched to a gene: 5. Germline V lookup: CDR1 LNHNV, CDR2 YYDKDF (reference sequence). This CDR3 spans 15 amino acids. The CDR3 protein is CATSRDQNRGYEQYF. In DNA form, the CDR3 reads TGTGCCACCAGCAGAGATCAAAACAGGGGCTACGAGCAGTACTTC.

The chain is built from TRBV9 and TRBJ2-7; maybe TRBD2 (5 bases). Looked up from germline, CDR1 is SGDLS and CDR2 is YYNGEE. There are 16 residues in the CDR3. V gave up 3 bases and J gave up 3 bases, with 19 bases separating them. This CDR3 reads CASSGNSDSVIYEQYF. The CDR3 nucleotides are TGTGCCAGCAGCGGCAATTCGGATAGCGTAATCTACGAGCAGTACTTC.

This clonotype was seen more than once but under ten times. The chain couples TRBV7-2 to TRBJ2-7; D is ambiguous. CDR1 is SGHTA, CDR2 FQGNSA, per germline. The CDR3 length is 15 residues. Trimming took 0 bases from V and 2 from J, leaving 11 bases between them. The CDR3: CASSLADWGPYEQYF. CDR3 bases: TGTGCCAGCAGCTTAGCCGACTGGGGTCCCTACGAGCAGTACTTC.

This chain joins TRBV6-2 or TRBV6-3 and TRBJ2-7; the match to TRBD2 covers 11 bases. V trimming: 2 bases; J trimming: 2 bases; junction bases outside the gene matches: 5. CDR1 is MNHEY and CDR2 is SVGEGT in the germline V gene. CDR3 length: 16 residues. DNA of the CDR3: TGTGCCAGCAGTTACCCTATGGGACTAGCGGCCTACGAGCAGTACTTC. Protein sequence: CASSYPMGLAAYEQYF.

This clonotype was observed many times. The rearrangement joins TRBV5-1 to TRBJ2-3; no clear D gene. Germline CDR1 SGHRS, CDR2 YFSETQ. V lost 0 bases, J lost 4 bases, and 6 bases lay in between. The length of the CDR3 is 13 residues. DNA of the CDR3: TGCGCCAGCAGCTTGGCCGGTTCAGATACGCAGTATTTT. This sequence encodes CASSLAGSDTQYF.

This clonotype was counted at least ten times. J is TRBJ2-3 and V is TRBV4-1; no firm D call. The CDR3 runs 14 residues. V was clipped by 4 bases and J by 1 base, with 9 bases between them. Germline CDR1 reads MGHRA; CDR2 reads YSYEKL. The CDR3 region has the DNA TGCGCCAGCAGCCGTGGACCAGGCACAGATACGCAGTATTTT. Translated: CASSRGPGTDTQYF.

There are many counts of this clonotype. The chain is built from TRBV7-2 and TRBJ2-7, with 7 positions matching TRBD2. Germline V gene data show CDR1 as SGHTA and CDR2 as FQGNSA. This CDR3 is built from 14 residues. J gave up 3 bases and V 4 bases, and 6 bases lay outside the gene matches. The CDR3 DNA follows: TGTGCCAGCAGCTCAGTCGGGACTATCTACGAGCAGTACTTC. Its protein is CASSSVGTIYEQYF.

This clonotype was observed many times. V usage is TRBV29-1 and J usage is TRBJ2-2, with 7 bases identical to TRBD2. The CDR3 spans 16 residues. Germline V lookup: CDR1 SQVTM, CDR2 ANQGSEA. The ends lost 7 bases at V and 1 base at J; junction bases unmatched: 12. The chain's CDR3 is CSALDRASGNTGELFF. DNA of the CDR3: TGCAGCGCCCTAGATAGGGCTAGCGGGAACACCGGGGAGCTGTTTTTT.

This clonotype was counted at least ten times. This chain connects TRBV12-3 or TRBV12-4 to TRBJ2-1; 9 positions agree with TRBD2. After removal of 6 bases from V and 7 bases from J, the junction contained 7 bases not matched to a gene. The CDR3 is made up of 14 amino acids. The CDR3 sequence: CASSWGSGGNEQFF. The CDR3 region has the DNA TGTGCCAGCAGCTGGGGTAGCGGGGGTAATGAGCAGTTCTTC.

There are a few counts of this clonotype. This chain uses TRBV13 with TRBJ1-2; possibly TRBD1 for D (5 bases). The V gene lost 5 bases and the J gene lost 3 bases, with 16 bases spanning the gap. CDR3 size: 15 residues. CDR1 and CDR2 (germline): PRHDT, FYEKMQ (reference sequence). Here the CDR3 DNA reads TGTGCCAGCAGCCCTACACCGGGAGGGGACTATGGCTACACCTTC. This gives the protein CASSPTPGGDYGYTF.